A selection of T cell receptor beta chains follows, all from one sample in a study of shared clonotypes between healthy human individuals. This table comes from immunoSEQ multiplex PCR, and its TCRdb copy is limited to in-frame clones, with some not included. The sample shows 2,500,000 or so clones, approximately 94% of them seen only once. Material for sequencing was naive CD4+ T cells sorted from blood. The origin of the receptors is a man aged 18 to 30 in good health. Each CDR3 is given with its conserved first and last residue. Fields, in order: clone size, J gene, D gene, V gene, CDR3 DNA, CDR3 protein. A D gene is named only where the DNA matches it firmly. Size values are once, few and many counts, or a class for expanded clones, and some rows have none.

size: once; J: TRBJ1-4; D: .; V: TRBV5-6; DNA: TGTGCCAGCAGCTTGGCCCTCAGGGAGTTTGCAACTAATGAAAAACTGTTTTTT; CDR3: CASSLALREFATNEKLFF
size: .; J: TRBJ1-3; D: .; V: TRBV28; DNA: TGTGCCAGCAGTTTACAGGGAGGTCAGGGTTATCGAAACACCATATATTTT; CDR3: CASSLQGGQGYRNTIYF
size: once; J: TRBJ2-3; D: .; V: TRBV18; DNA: TGTGCCAGCTCACCGAACCAGGGCGATACGCAGTATTTT; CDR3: CASSPNQGDTQYF
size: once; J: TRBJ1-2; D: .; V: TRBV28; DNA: TGTGCCAGCCTAAGGACGGTGAGTCTTGCCAGAGGCTACACCTTC; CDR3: CASLRTVSLARGYTF
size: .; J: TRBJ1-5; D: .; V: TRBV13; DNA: TGTGCCAGCAGCTTAGGTCCGGGTCGAGGTCAGCCCCAGCATTTT; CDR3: CASSLGPGRGQPQHF
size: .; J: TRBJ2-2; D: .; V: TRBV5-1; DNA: TGCGCCAGCAGCTTGGCGATGCTCACCGGGGAGCTGTTTTTT; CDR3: CASSLAMLTGELFF
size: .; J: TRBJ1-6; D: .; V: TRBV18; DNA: TGTGCCAGCTCACCCGGCCAGCCGAATTCACCCCTCCACTTT; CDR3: CASSPGQPNSPLHF
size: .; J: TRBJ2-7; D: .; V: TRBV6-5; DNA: TGTGCCAGCAGTTACTCAGTGACCCCCTACGAGCAGTACTTC; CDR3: CASSYSVTPYEQYF
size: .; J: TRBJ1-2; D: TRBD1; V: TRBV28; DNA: TGTGCCAGCAAGGGGGCCAGCTATGGCTACACCTTC; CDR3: CASKGASYGYTF
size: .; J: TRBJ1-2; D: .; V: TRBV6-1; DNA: TGTGCCAGCAGTGAAGGGGTGGGGCTGGGCTACACCTTC; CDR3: CASSEGVGLGYTF
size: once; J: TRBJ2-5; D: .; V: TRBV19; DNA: TGTGCCAGTAGTCCCTCTGACAGCGTCGGGGCCCAGTACTTC; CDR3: CASSPSDSVGAQYF
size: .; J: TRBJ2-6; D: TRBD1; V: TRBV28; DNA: TGTGCCAGCAGCTCAGGGGGCCCGGGGGCCAACGTCCTGACTTTC; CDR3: CASSSGGPGANVLTF
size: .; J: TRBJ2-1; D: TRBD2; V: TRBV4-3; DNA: TGCGCCAGCAGCCAAGACTTTGCCCCGGGACTAGCGGGAGTGGGGCAGTTCTTC; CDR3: CASSQDFAPGLAGVGQFF
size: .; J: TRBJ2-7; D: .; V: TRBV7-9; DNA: TGTGCCAGCAGCTTACGTGATAGCTCCTACGAGCAGTACTTC; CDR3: CASSLRDSSYEQYF
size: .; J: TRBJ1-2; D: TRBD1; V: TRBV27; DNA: TGTGCCAGCAGTTTTCGGACAGGTACTGACTACACCTTC; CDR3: CASSFRTGTDYTF
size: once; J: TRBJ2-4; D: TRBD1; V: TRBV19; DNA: TGTGCCAGTACCAGGGGACAGGGGGCGGCCAAAAACATTCAGTACTTC; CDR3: CASTRGQGAAKNIQYF
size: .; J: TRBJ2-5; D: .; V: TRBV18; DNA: TGTGCCAGCTCACCACGTCTGGACCAAGAGACCCAGTACTTC; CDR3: CASSPRLDQETQYF
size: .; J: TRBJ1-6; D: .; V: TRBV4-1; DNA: TGCGCCAGCAGCCAAGGAAGACAGGTTAATAATTCACCCCTCCACTTT; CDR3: CASSQGRQVNNSPLHF
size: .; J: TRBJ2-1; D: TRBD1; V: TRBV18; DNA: TGTGCCAGCTCACCGGCCGGGACAGGGGCCCATGAGCAGTTCTTC; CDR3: CASSPAGTGAHEQFF
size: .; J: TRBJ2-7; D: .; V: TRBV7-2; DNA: TGTGCCAGCAGCCTCGAGGGGGGTGCCTACGAGCAGTACTTC; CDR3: CASSLEGGAYEQYF
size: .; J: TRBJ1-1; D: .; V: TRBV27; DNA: TGTGCCAGCAGTTTAGGGACGGCGAACACTGAAGCTTTCTTT; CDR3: CASSLGTANTEAFF
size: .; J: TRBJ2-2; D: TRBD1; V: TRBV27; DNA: TGTGCCAGCTGGCGACAGGGGAATACCGGGGAGCTGTTTTTT; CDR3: CASWRQGNTGELFF
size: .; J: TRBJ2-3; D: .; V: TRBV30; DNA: TGTGCCTGGATTCGTGGGCTCGGGGGTGATACGCAGTATTTT; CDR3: CAWIRGLGGDTQYF
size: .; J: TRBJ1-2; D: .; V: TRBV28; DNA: TGTGCCAGCAGTCCCCCGGGACCGTCTTATGGCTACACCTTC; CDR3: CASSPPGPSYGYTF
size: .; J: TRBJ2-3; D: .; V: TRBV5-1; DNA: TGCGCCAGCAGCCCCGGTAGGCCTAGCACAGATACGCAGTATTTT; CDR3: CASSPGRPSTDTQYF
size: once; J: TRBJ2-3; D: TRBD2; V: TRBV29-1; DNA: TGCAGCGTTGACTTCCCAACCGGGACTAGCGGCACAGATACGCAGTATTTT; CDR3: CSVDFPTGTSGTDTQYF
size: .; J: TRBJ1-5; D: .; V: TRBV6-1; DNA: TGTGCCAGCAGTATACAAAGCAATCAGCCCCAGCATTTT; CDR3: CASSIQSNQPQHF
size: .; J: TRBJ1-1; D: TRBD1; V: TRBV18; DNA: TGTGCCAGCTCCCAACAGGGGGGGAACACTGAAGCTTTCTTT; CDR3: CASSQQGGNTEAFF
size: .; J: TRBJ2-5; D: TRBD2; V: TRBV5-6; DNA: TGTGCCAGCAGCTGGGCCGGGGGGGCCCAAGAGACCCAGTACTTC; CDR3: CASSWAGGAQETQYF
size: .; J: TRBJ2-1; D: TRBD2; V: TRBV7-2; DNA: TGTGCCAGCAGCAAAGCCCCGGGACTAGCGAACAATGAGCAGTTCTTC; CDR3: CASSKAPGLANNEQFF
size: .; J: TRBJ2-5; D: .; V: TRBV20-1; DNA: TGCAGTGCTAGAAGGTTCGAGACCCAGTACTTC; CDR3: CSARRFETQYF
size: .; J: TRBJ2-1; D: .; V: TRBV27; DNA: TGTGCCAGCAGTTTAAGGCGGGAAAGCTCCTACAATGAGCAGTTCTTC; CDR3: CASSLRRESSYNEQFF
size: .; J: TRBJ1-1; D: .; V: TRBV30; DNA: TGTGCCTGGAGTGTAAGAGGGAACACTGAAGCTTTCTTT; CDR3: CAWSVRGNTEAFF
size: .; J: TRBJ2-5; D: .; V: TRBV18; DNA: TGTGCCAGCTCACCCAATCTCCAAGGGGAGACCCAGTACTTC; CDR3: CASSPNLQGETQYF
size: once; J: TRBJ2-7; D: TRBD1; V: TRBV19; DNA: TGTGCCAGTAATTTTCGGGACAGCTCCTACGAGCAGTACTTC; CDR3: CASNFRDSSYEQYF
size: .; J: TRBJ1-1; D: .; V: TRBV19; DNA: TGTGCCAGTAAGAGTACCTTTTGGACTGAAGCTTTCTTT; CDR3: CASKSTFWTEAFF
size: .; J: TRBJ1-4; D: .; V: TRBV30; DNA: TGTGCCTGGAGTAGACTTTCCTTGGGCGAAAAACTGTTTTTT; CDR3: CAWSRLSLGEKLFF
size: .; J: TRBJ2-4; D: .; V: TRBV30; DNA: TGTGCCTGGAGGGCGGGGCCCGGGGAAAGGCAGTACTTC; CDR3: CAWRAGPGERQYF
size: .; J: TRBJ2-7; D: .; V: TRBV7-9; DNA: TGTGCCAGCAGCCCAGACAGTTCCTACGAGCAGTACTTC; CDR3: CASSPDSSYEQYF
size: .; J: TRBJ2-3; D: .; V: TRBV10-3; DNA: TGTGCCCTCGGCGGGACAGAGGCCACAGATACGCAGTATTTT; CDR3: CALGGTEATDTQYF